Reported below is one TCR beta chain. This record comes from a study of PD-L1 blockade in urothelial cancer. Overall study context: Analyzed time points were 3 weeks (second dose) and 6 weeks after therapy began.

Libraries were prepared by immunoSEQ multiplex PCR; TCRdb keeps only in-frame clonotypes and omits some of them. The profile shows tens of thousands of clones, around four fifths of them singletons. The time point: pretreatment peripheral blood. This CDR3 spans 15 amino acids. Between the trimmed V and J ends, which lost 5 bases and 0 bases, there was a span of 14 bases. Germline CDR1 SSHAT, CDR2 FNYEAQ (reference sequence). The material was PBMCs, obtained around atezolizumab (anti-PD-L1) treatment. This chain connects TRBV7-7 to TRBJ2-7; D is perhaps TRBD1 (7 bases). The sequence was collected from a man older than 75 with urothelial cancer. Here the CDR3 reads CASSPGGTASYEQYF. Here the CDR3 DNA reads TGTGCCAGCAGCCCCGGCGGGACAGCCTCCTACGAGCAGTACTTC. The full variable domain, completed using reference TRBV7-7 and TRBJ2-7, is GAGVSQSPRYKVTKRGQDVTLRCDPISSHATLYWYQQALGQGPEFLTYFNYEAQPDKSGLPSDRFSAERPEGSISTLTIQRTEQRDSAMYRCASSPGGTASYEQYFGPGTRLTVT.